The following is a T cell receptor (beta chain) sequence with its context. Its antigen is undetermined. The germline gives CDR1 LNHDA, CDR2 SQIVND (reference sequence). This CDR3 comprises 15 residues. J was trimmed by 0 bases and V by 6 bases; bases with no gene match: 7. These data originate in a study of chemoradiotherapy in HPV16-positive cancers. Study-level results: For HPV16-positive patients, expanding HPV-responsive T cells associated with longer recurrence-free survival. Candidate HPV-specific clones and E7-related TCR motifs grew in tumor during treatment.

Sequencing used immunoSEQ multiplex PCR; TCRdb keeps in-frame clones, though not all of them. Found here are 10,000 to 15,000 clones, 77% of them singletons; the top ten hold more than 0.9%. The genes are TRBV19 and TRBJ1-1; 7 nucleotides agree with TRBD1. The receptor was isolated from a human donor with HPV-associated anogenital cancer. This sample was obtained from a patient who underwent chemoradiotherapy. The CDR3 region has the DNA TGTGCCAGTAGCCCATGGGGGACAGTGAACACTGAAGCTTTCTTT. This gives the protein CASSPWGTVNTEAFF.